The clone carrying this T cell receptor (beta chain) was seen a single time. The CDR3 is 16 amino acids. Germline-derived CDR1 and CDR2 are SGDLS and YYNGEE. Trimming took 4 bases from V and 1 from J, leaving 14 bases between them. The data belong to a study of blood T cell repertoires in COVID-19. At the level of the study: There were acute and convalescent COVID-19 samples, and they came from the United States, Italy and Spain. The cDNA or gDNA used as material had been derived from T cells, B-cell-depleted T cells, or PBMCs.

Some clones are missing from TCRdb's copy, which holds only in-frame ones; the method was immunoSEQ multiplex PCR. This sample has about 95,000 clones, with roughly 89% found just once. Sequencing was carried out using peripheral blood. The sequence was collected from a man aged 55 to 70 with COVID-19, enrolled during active disease. This rearrangement joins TRBV9 to TRBJ2-2; D is possibly TRBD1 (6 bases). This CDR3 is CASSPRDKVNTGELFF. The CDR3, as DNA: TGTGCCAGCAGCCCCCGGGACAAGGTGAACACCGGGGAGCTGTTTTTT.